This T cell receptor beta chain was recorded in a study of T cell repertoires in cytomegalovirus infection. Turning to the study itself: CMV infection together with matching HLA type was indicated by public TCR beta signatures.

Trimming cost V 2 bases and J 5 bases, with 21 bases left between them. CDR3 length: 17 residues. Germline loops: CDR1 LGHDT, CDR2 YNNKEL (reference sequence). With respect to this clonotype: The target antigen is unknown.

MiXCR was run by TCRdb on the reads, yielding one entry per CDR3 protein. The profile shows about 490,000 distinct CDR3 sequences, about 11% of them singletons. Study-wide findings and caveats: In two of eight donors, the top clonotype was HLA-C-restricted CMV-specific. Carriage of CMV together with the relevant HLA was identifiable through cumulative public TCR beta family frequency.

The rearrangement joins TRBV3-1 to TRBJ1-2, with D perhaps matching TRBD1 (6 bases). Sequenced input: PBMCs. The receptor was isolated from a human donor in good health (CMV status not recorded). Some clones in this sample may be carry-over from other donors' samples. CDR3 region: CASSQTTPTGAPYGYTF. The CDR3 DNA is TGTGCCAGCAGCCAAACCACGCCAACGGGGGCACCATATGGCTACACCTTC.